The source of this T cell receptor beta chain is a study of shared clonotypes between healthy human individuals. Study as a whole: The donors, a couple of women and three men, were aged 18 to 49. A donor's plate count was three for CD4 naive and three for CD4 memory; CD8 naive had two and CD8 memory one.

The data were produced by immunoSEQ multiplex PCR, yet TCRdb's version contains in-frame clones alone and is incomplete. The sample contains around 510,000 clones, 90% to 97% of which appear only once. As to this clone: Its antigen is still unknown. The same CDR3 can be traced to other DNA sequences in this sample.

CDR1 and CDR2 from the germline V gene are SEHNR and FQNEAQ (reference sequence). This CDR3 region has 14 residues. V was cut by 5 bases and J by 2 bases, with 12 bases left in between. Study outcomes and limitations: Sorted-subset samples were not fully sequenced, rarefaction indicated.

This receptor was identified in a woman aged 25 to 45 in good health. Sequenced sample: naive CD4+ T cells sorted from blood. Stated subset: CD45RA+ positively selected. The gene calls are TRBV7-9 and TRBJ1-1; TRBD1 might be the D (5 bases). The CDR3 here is CASSLGQDNTEAFF. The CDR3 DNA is TGTGCCAGCAGCCTGGGGCAGGACAACACTGAAGCTTTCTTT.